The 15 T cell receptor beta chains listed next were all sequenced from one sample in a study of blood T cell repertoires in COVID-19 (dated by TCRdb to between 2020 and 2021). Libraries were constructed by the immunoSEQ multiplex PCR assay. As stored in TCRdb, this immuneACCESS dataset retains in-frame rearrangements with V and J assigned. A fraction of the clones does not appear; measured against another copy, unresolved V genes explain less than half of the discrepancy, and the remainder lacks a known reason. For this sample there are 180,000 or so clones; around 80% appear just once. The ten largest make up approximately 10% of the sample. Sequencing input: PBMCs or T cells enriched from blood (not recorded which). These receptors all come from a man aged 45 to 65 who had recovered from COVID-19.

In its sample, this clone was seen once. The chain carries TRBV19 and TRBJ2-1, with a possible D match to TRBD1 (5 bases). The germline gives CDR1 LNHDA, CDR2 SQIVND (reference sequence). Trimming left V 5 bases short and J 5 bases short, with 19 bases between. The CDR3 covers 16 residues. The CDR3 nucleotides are TGTGCCAGTAGTCCCGACGTGGGGCATATAGACAATGAGCAGTTCTTC. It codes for CASSPDVGHIDNEQFF.

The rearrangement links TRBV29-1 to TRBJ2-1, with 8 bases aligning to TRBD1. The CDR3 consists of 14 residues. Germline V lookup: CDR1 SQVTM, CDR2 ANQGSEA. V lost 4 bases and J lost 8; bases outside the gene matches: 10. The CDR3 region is CSVVKNRGYHEQFF. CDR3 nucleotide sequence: TGCAGCGTTGTTAAAAACAGGGGGTACCATGAGCAGTTCTTC.

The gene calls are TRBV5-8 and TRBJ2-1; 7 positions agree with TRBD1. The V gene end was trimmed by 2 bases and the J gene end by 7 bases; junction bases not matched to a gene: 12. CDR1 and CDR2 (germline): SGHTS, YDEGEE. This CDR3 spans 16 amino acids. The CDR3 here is CASSFTGQAGLNEQFF. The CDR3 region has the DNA TGTGCCAGCAGCTTTACAGGACAGGCCGGTTTGAATGAGCAGTTCTTC.

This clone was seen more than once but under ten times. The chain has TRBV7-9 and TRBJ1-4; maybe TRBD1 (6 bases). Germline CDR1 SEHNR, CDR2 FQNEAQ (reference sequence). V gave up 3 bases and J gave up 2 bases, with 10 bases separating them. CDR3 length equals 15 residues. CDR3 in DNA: TGTGCCAGCAGCTTTTTACAGGGTACTAATGAAAAACTGTTTTTT. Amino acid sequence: CASSFLQGTNEKLFF.

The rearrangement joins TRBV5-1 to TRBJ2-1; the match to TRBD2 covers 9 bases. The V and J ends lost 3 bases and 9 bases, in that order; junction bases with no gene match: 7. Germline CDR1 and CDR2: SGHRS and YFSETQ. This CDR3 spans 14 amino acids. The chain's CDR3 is CASSSGTSSSEQFF. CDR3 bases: TGCGCCAGCAGCTCCGGGACTAGCTCAAGTGAGCAGTTCTTC.

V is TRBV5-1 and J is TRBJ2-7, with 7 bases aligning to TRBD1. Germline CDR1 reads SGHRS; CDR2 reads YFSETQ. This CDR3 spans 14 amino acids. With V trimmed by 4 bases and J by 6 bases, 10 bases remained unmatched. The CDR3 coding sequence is TGCGCCAGCAGCATACGACAGGGTAACCGCGAGCAGTACTTC. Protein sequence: CASSIRQGNREQYF.

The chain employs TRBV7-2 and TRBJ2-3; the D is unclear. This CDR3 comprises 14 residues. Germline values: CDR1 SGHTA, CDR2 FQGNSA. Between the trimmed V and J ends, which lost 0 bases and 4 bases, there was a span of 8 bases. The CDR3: CASSLAVSPDTQYF. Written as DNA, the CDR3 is TGTGCCAGCAGCTTAGCAGTTAGCCCAGATACGCAGTATTTT.

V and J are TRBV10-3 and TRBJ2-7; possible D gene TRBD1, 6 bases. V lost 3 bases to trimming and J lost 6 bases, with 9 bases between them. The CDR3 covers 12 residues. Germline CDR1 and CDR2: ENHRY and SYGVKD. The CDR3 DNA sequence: TGTGCCATCAGTGAACGAGGGGGCGAGCAGTACTTC. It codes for CAISERGGEQYF.

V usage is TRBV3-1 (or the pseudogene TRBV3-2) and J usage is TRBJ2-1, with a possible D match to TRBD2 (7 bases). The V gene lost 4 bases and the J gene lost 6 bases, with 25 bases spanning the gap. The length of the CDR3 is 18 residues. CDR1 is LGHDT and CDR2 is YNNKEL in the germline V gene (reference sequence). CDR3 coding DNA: TGTGCCAGCAGCCTACTTGCGGGGGCGATCCATTTGGGCAATGAGCAGTTCTTC. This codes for CASSLLAGAIHLGNEQFF.

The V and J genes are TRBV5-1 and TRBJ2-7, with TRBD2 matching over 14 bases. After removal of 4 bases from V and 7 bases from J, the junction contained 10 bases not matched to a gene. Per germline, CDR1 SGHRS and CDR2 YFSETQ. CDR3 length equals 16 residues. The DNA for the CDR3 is TGCGCCAGCAGCATGAACCCGGGACTAGCGGGAGAAGAGCAGTACTTC. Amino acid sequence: CASSMNPGLAGEEQYF.

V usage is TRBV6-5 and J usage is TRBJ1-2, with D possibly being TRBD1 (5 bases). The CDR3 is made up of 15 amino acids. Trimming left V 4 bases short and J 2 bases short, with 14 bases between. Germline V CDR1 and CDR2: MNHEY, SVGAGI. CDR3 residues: CASSSPAGLNYGYTF. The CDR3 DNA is TGTGCCAGCAGTTCTCCGGCAGGGTTAAACTATGGCTACACCTTC.

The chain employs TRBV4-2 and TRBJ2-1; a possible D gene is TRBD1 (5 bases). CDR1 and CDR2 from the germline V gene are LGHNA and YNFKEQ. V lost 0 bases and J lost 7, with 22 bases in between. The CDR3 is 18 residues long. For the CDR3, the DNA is TGTGCCAGCAGCCAAGATCATTTCCAGGGCCTTAAAGGGAATGAGCAGTTCTTC. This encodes CASSQDHFQGLKGNEQFF.

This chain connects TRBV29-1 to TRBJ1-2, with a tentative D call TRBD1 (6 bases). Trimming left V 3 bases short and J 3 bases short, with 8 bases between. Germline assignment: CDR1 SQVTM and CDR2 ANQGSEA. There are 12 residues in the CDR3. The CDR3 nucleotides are TGCAGCGTTGAGTCAGGGGACTATGGCTACACCTTC. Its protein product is CSVESGDYGYTF.

CDR3 sequence reads: CATHPGTVSGNTIYF. CDR3 in DNA: TGTGCCACCCATCCGGGGACAGTTTCTGGAAACACCATATATTTT. This chain links TRBV10-3 with TRBJ1-3; 7 bases agree with TRBD1. The trim removed 10 bases at V and 1 base at J, leaving 10 bases unmatched. CDR1 is ENHRY, CDR2 SYGVKD, per germline. This CDR3 comprises 15 residues.

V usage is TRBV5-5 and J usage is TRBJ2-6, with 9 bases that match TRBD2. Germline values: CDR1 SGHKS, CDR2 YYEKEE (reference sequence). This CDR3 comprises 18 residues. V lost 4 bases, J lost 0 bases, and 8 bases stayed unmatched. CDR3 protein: CASSGKTSGVSGANVLTF. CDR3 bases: TGTGCCAGCAGCGGAAAGACTAGCGGAGTCTCTGGGGCCAACGTCCTGACTTTC.